This T cell receptor (beta chain) came from a study of molecular identifiers for immune sequencing clone quantification. Overall study results and limits: In naive cells, under 1% of molecules belonged to clones above 20 RNA copies, against over 99% in effector cells.

RNA fractions of 10%, 30% or 50% and about 19,000 to 1,000,000 sorted cells were the source of naive CD8 libraries. Concerning this clonotype: Its target is unknown. A read error is likely, as this CDR3 ends without the conserved phenylalanine or tryptophan.

This CDR3 has 19 residues. In germline, CDR1 is LNHDA, CDR2 SQIVND (reference sequence). V was pared by 10 bases and J by 3 bases, with 20 bases of the junction left unmatched. Previously described methods with listed TCR primers produced the bulk TCR libraries. TCRdb called the PCR reads again in MiXCR, with one record for every CDR3 protein. The sample consists of about 640,000 distinct CDR3 sequences, about 20% of them appearing once. Sample: naive CD8+ T cells from blood, with Jurkat cell RNA spiked in. Subset defined: FACS-sorted CD8+CD4-CCR7+CD45RA+ naive T cells. The receptor was isolated from a human donor in good health. Some libraries in this study had Jurkat cell RNA spiked in. The chain combines TRBV19 with TRBJ2-2; 10 bases fit TRBD1. The CDR3 reads CAKGPVVLKGTGDTGELFL. The CDR3 coding sequence is TGTGCCAAGGGGCCAGTAGTATTGAAGGGGACAGGGGACACCGGGGAGCTGTTTTTG.